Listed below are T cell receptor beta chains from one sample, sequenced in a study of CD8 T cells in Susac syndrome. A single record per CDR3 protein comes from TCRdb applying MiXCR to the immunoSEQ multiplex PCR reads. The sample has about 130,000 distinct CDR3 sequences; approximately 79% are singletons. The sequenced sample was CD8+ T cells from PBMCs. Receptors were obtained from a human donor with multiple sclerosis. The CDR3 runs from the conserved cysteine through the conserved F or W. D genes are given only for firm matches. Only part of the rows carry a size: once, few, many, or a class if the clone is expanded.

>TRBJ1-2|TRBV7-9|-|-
CASSPGDGLYGYTF
TGTGCCAGCAGCCCAGGAGACGGATTGTATGGCTACACCTTC
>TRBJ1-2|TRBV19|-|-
CASRMGFDGYTF
TGTGCCAGTAGGATGGGTTTTGATGGCTACACCTTC
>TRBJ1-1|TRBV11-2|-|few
CASSLKRAMNTEAFF
TGTGCCAGCAGCTTAAAGCGGGCGATGAACACTGAAGCTTTCTTT
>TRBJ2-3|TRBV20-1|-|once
CSVPADTQYF
TGCAGTGTCCCGGCGGATACGCAGTATTTT
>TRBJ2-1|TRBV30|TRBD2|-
CAWSGAGGPLSEQFF
TGTGCCTGGAGTGGGGCGGGAGGGCCTTTATCGGAGCAGTTCTTC
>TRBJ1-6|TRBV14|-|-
CASSQGGSGSPLHF
TGTGCCAGCAGCCAAGGGGGGAGTGGTTCACCCCTCCACTTT
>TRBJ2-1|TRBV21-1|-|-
CASSKEGGMQYNEQFF
TGTGCCAGCAGCAAAGAGGGGGGAATGCAATACAATGAGCAGTTCTTC
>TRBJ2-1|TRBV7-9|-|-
CASSLATRSYNEQFF
TGTGCCAGCAGCTTAGCGACTCGCTCCTACAATGAGCAGTTCTTC
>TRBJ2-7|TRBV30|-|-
CALTGAVLSYEQYF
TGTGCCTTGACAGGCGCGGTTCTATCCTACGAGCAGTACTTC
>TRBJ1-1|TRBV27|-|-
CSSGRVGDTEAFF
TGTTCCAGCGGCAGGGTAGGGGACACTGAAGCTTTCTTT
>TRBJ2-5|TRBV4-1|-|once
CASSQEGRVRETQYF
TGCGCCAGCAGCCAAGAAGGCAGGGTGCGAGAGACCCAGTACTTC
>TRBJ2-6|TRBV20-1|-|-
CSARDWSQGRSSGANVLTF
TGCAGTGCTAGAGATTGGAGCCAAGGGAGGAGCTCTGGGGCCAACGTCCTGACTTTC
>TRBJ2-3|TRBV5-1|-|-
CASSLSGYPTDTQYF
TGCGCCAGCAGCTTGAGCGGGTATCCCACAGATACGCAGTATTTT
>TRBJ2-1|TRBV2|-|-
CASSWTAGNEQFF
TGTGCCAGCAGTTGGACAGCCGGCAATGAGCAGTTCTTC
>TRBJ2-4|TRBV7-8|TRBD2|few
CASSLGLAGGVVSAKNIQYF
TGTGCCAGCAGCCTCGGACTAGCGGGAGGCGTCGTTAGTGCCAAAAACATTCAGTACTTC
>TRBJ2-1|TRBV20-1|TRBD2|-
CSARSTGGTSSYNEQFF
TGCAGTGCTAGGTCGACGGGGGGGACTAGCTCCTACAATGAGCAGTTCTTC
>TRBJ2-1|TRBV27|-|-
CASSLGRYNEQFF
TGTGCCAGCAGTTTAGGACGATACAATGAGCAGTTCTTC
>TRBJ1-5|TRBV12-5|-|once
CASGLFAGGVPPQHF
TGTGCTAGTGGTTTGTTCGCCGGGGGGGTTCCGCCCCAGCATTTT
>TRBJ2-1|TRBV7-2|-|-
CASSGGWVNEQFF
TGTGCCAGCAGCGGGGGGTGGGTCAATGAGCAGTTCTTC
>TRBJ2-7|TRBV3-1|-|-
CASSQLLGPLAYEQYF
TGTGCCAGCAGCCAATTACTAGGGCCTCTTGCCTACGAGCAGTACTTC
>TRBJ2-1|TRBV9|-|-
CASSVEGGRNEQFF
TGTGCCAGCAGCGTAGAGGGGGGCCGGAATGAGCAGTTCTTC
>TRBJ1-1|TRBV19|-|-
CASMEGMNTEAFF
TGTGCCAGTATGGAAGGGATGAACACTGAAGCTTTCTTT
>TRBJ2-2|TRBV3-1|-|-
CASSQDHTGELFF
TGTGCCAGCAGCCAAGACCACACCGGGGAGCTGTTTTTT
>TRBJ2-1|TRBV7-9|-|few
CASSLLDEQFF
TGTGCCAGCAGCTTACTCGATGAGCAGTTCTTC
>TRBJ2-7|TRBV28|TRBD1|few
CASSWTGVDYEQYF
TGTGCCAGCAGTTGGACAGGGGTGGACTACGAGCAGTACTTC
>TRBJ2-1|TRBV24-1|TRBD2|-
CATSDLTIGTPRGTSEYNEQFF
TGTGCCACCAGTGATTTGACCATCGGGACCCCCCGGGGGACTAGCGAATACAATGAGCAGTTCTTC
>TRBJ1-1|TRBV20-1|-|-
CSARDIGGVKSEAFF
TGCAGTGCTAGAGATATTGGGGGGGTTAAGAGCGAAGCTTTCTTT
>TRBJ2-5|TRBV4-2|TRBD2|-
CASSHLAGGEQETQYF
TGTGCCAGCAGCCACTTAGCGGGAGGGGAACAAGAGACCCAGTACTTC
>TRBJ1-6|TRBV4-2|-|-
CASSQAESPLHF
TGTGCCAGCAGCCAAGCCGAATCACCCCTCCACTTT
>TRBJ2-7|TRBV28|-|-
CASSGRNRGYEQYF
TGTGCCAGCAGCGGGAGGAACAGGGGCTACGAGCAGTACTTC
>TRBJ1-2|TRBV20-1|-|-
CSAGPYGEPLNHGYTF
TGCAGTGCTGGACCCTACGGGGAACCATTAAACCATGGCTACACCTTC
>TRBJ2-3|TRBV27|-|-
CASSFSAGSSTDTQYF
TGTGCCAGCAGTTTTTCCGCGGGATCAAGCACAGATACGCAGTATTTT
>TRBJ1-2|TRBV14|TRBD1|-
CASSQTGGSYGYTF
TGTGCCAGCAGCCAGACAGGGGGCTCCTATGGCTACACCTTC
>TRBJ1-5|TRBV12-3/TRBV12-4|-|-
CASSLVSGANQPQHF
TGTGCCAGCAGTTTAGTATCAGGGGCAAATCAGCCCCAGCATTTT
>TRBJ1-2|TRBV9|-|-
CASSGNLLNYGYTF
TGTGCCAGCAGCGGGAATTTACTAAACTATGGCTACACCTTC
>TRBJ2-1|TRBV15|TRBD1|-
CATSRDLQGVVNEQFF
TGTGCCACCAGCAGAGATCTCCAGGGGGTGGTCAATGAGCAGTTCTTC
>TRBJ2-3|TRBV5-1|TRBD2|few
CASGLAGGTDTQYF
TGCGCCAGCGGCCTAGCGGGTGGCACAGATACGCAGTATTTT
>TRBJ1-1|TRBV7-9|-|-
CASSLVPDFNTEAFF
TGTGCCAGCAGCTTAGTACCGGACTTTAACACTGAAGCTTTCTTT
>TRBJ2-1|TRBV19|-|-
CASSVLMGSYNEQFF
TGTGCCAGTAGTGTCCTTATGGGGTCCTACAATGAGCAGTTCTTC
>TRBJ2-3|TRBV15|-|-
CATSRDQWTDTQYF
TGTGCCACCAGCAGAGATCAGTGGACAGATACGCAGTATTTT
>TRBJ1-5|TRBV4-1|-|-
CASSQDEGLRQPQHF
TGCGCCAGCAGCCAAGACGAGGGATTAAGGCAGCCCCAGCATTTT
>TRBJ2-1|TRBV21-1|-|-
CASSKGGGQGNNEQFF
TGTGCCAGCAGCAAGGGAGGGGGACAGGGTAACAATGAGCAGTTCTTC
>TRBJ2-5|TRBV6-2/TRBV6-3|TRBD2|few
CASSRTSGLGETQYF
TGTGCCAGCAGCCGGACTAGCGGTTTGGGAGAGACCCAGTACTTC
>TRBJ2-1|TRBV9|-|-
CASSEGTEQFF
TGTGCCAGCAGCGAGGGGACTGAGCAGTTCTTC
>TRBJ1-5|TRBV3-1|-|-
CASSQGATGDSNQPQHF
TGTGCCAGCAGCCAAGGCGCGACAGGAGATAGCAATCAGCCCCAGCATTTT
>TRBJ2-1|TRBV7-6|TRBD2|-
CASSYSSGNEQFF
TGTGCCAGCAGCTATTCTAGCGGTAATGAGCAGTTCTTC
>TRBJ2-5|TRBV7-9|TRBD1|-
CASSPERQGLKETQYF
TGTGCCAGCAGCCCCGAAAGACAGGGCCTTAAAGAGACCCAGTACTTC
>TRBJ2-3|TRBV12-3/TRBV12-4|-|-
CASIPAAGTDTQYF
TGTGCCAGCATCCCAGCCGCGGGCACAGATACGCAGTATTTT
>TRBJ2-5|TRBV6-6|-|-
CASSYADSTFQETQYF
TGTGCCAGCAGTTACGCGGACAGTACCTTCCAAGAGACCCAGTACTTC
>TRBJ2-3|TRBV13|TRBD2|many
CASSATSGGNTQYF
TGTGCCAGCAGCGCGACTAGCGGGGGGAATACGCAGTATTTT
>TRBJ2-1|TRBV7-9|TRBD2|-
CASSLDPLAGEQFF
TGTGCCAGCAGCTTAGATCCGCTAGCGGGGGAGCAGTTCTTC
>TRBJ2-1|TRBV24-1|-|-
CATSDNSGSYNEQFF
TGTGCCACCAGTGACAATAGCGGATCCTACAATGAGCAGTTCTTC
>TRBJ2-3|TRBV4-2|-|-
CASSQDEGIYTDTQYF
TGTGCCAGCAGCCAAGATGAAGGCATTTACACAGATACGCAGTATTTT